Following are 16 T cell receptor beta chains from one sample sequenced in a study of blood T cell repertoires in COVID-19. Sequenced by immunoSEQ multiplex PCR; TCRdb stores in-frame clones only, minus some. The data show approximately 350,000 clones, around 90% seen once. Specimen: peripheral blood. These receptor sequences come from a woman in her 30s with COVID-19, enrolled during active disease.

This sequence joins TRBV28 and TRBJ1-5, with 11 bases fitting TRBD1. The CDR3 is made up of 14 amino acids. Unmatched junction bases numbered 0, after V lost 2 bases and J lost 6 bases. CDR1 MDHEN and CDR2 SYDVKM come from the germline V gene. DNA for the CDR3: TGTGCCAGCAGTTTAGGGACAGGGGGTCAGCCCCAGCATTTT. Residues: CASSLGTGGQPQHF. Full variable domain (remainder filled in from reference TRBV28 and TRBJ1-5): DVKVTQSSRYLVKRTGEKVFLECVQDMDHENMFWYRQDPGLGLRLIYFSYDVKMKEKGDIPEGYSVSREKKERFSLILESASTNQTSMYLCASSLGTGGQPQHFGDGTRLSIL.

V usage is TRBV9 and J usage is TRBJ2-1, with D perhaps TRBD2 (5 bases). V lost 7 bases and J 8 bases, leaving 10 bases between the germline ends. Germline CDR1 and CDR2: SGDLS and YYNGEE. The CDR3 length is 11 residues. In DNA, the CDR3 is TGTGCCAGCGGTGGGCGGGATGAGCAGTTCTTC. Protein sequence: CASGGRDEQFF.

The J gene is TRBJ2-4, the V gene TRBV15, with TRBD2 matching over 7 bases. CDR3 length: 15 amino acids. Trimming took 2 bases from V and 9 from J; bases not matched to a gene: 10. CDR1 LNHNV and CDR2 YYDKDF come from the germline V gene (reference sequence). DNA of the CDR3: TGTGCCACCAGCAGATCCCGGGAGCGGGGCCCCATTCAGTACTTC. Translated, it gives CATSRSRERGPIQYF.

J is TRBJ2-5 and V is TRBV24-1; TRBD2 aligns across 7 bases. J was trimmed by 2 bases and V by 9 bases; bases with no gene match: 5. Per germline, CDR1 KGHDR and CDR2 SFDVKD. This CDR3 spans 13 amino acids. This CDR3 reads CATGHGGQETQYF. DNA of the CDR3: TGTGCCACCGGTCACGGGGGGCAAGAGACCCAGTACTTC.

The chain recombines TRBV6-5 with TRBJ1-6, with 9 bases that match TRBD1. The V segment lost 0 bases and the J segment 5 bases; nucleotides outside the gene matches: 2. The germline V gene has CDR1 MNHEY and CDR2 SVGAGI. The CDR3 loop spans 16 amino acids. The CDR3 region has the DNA TGTGCCAGCAGTTACTCCCGGACAGGGGATAATTCACCCCTCCACTTT. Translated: CASSYSRTGDNSPLHF.

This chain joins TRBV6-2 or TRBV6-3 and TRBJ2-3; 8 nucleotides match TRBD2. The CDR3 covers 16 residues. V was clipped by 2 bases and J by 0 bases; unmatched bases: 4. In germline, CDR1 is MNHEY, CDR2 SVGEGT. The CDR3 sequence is CASSYPWTSSTDTQYF. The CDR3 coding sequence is TGTGCCAGCAGTTACCCTTGGACTAGCAGCACAGATACGCAGTATTTT.

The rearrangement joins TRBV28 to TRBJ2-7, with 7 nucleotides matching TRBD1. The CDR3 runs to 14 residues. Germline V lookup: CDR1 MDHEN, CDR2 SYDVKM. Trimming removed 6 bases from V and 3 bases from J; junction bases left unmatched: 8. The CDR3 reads CASSEGQVFYEQYF. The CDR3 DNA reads TGTGCCAGCAGCGAAGGACAGGTTTTCTACGAGCAGTACTTC.

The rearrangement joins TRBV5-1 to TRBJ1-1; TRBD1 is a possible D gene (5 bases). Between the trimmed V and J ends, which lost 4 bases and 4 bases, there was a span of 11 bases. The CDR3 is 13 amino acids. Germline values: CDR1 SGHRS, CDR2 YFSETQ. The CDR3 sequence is CASSVKQGTEAFF. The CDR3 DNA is TGCGCCAGCAGCGTTAAGCAGGGCACTGAAGCTTTCTTT.

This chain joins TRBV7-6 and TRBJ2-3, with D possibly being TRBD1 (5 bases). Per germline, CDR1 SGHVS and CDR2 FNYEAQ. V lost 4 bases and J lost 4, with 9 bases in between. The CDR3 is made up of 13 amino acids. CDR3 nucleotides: TGTGCCAGCAGCTCGGACACGGCAGATACGCAGTATTTT. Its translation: CASSSDTADTQYF.

The CDR3 here is CASSTGGETKNIQYF. The CDR3 coding sequence is TGTGCCAGCTCGACAGGGGGCGAGACCAAAAACATTCAGTACTTC. This rearrangement joins TRBV5-6 to TRBJ2-4; TRBD1 matches at 10 bases. J gave up 2 bases and V 7 bases, and 6 bases lay outside the gene matches. This CDR3 comprises 15 residues. Germline lookup yields CDR1 SGHDT and CDR2 YYEEEE.

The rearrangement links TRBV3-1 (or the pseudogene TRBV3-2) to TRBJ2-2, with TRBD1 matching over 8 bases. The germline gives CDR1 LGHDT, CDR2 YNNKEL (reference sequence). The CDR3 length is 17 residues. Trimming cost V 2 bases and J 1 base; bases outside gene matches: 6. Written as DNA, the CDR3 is TGTGCCAGCAGCCAACACGACAGGGGATGGAACACCGGGGAGCTGTTTTTT. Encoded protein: CASSQHDRGWNTGELFF.

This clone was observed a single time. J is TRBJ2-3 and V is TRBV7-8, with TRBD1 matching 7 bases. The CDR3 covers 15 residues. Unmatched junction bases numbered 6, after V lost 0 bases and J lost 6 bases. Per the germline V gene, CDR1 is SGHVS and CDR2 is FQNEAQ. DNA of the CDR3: TGTGCCAGCAGCTTAGCGTACAGGGGCTCGGATACGCAGTATTTT. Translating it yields CASSLAYRGSDTQYF.

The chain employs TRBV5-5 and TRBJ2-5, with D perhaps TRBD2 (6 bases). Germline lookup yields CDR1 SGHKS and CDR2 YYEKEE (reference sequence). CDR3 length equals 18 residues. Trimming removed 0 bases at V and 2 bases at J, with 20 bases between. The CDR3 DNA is TGTGCCAGCAGCTTGGGATTAGTTCGGCGGGGTTCTCAAGAGACCCAGTACTTC. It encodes CASSLGLVRRGSQETQYF. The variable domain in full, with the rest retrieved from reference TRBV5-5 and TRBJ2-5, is DAGVTQSPTHLIKTRGQQVTLRCSPISGHKSVSWYQQVLGQGPQFIFQYYEKEERGRGNFPDRFSARQFPNYSSELNVNALLLGDSALYLCASSLGLVRRGSQETQYFGPGTRLLVL.

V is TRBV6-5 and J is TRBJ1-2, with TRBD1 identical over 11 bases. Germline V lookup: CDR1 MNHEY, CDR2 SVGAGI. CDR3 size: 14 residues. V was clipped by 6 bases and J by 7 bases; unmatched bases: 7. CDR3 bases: TGTGCCAGCAGCCTTGGACAGGGGGCCCTTGGCTACACCTTC. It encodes CASSLGQGALGYTF.

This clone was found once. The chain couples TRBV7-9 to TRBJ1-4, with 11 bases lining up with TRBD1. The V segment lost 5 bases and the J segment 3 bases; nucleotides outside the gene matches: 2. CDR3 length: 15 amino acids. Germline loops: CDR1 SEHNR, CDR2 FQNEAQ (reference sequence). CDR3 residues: CASSPGQGANEKLFF. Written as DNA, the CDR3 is TGTGCCAGCAGCCCGGGACAGGGGGCTAATGAAAAACTGTTTTTT.

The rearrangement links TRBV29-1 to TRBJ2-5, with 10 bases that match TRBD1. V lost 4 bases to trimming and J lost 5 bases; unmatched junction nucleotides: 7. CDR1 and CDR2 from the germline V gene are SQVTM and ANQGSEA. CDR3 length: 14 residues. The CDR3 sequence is CSVGDRGHVETQYF. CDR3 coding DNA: TGCAGCGTTGGGGACAGGGGACATGTCGAGACCCAGTACTTC.